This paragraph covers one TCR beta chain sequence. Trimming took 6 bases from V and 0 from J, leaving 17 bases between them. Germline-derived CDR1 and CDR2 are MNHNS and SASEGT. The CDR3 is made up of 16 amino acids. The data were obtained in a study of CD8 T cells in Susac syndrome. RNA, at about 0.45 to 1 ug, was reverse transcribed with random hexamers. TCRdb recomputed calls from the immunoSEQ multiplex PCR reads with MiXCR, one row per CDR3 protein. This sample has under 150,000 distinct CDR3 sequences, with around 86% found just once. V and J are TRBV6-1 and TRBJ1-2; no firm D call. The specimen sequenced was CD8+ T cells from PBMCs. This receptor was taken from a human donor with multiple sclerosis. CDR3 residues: CASRESWTSANYGYTF. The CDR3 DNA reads TGTGCCAGCAGGGAGAGCTGGACGAGCGCTAACTATGGCTACACCTTC.